This T cell receptor (beta chain) was recovered during a study of T cell responses to AZD1222 COVID-19 vaccine. The data were produced by immunoSEQ multiplex PCR, yet TCRdb's version contains in-frame clones alone and is incomplete. The table includes 70,000 or so clones, around nine tenths detected once. For this clone: Its matching antigen is unknown.

General study points: At baseline, just 5 or 6 AZD1222 recipients tested seropositive.

V was pared by 5 bases and J by 2 bases, with 12 bases between. The CDR3 is 13 amino acids. CDR1 and CDR2 from the germline V gene are GTSNPN and SVGIG (reference sequence). The sample here was peripheral blood, taken on day 0 of AZD1222 vaccination. This clonotype was obtained from an adult in good health. V usage is TRBV30 and J usage is TRBJ2-5; D may correspond to TRBD1 or TRBD2 (5 bases each). The CDR3 here is CAWSGTVQETQYF. The CDR3 bases are TGTGCCTGGTCCGGGACGGTGCAAGAGACCCAGTACTTC.